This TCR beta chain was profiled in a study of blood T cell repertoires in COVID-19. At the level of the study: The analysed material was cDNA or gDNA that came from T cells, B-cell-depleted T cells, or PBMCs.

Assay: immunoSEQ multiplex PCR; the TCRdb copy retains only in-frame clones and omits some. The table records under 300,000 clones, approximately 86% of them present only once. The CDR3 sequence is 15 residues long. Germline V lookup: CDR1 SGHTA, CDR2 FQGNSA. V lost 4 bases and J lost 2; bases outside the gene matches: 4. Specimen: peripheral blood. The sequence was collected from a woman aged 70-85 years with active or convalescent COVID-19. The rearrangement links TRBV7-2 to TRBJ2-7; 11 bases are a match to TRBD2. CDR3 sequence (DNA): TGTGCCAGCAGCTCTATGACTAGCGGGGCCTACGAGCAGTACTTC. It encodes CASSSMTSGAYEQYF.